The source of this T cell receptor (beta chain) is a study of blood T cells in healthy people across ages. With a J-beta primer mix and a sample-barcoded 5' primer, a second PCR ran roughly 7 to 11 cycles. Tagging of each cDNA molecule was performed by a template-switch adaptor with 12 random nucleotides. TCRdb reanalysed the 5' RACE reads using MiXCR and keeps one entry per CDR3 protein. The table includes almost 1 million distinct CDR3 sequences, roughly half detected once. The donors, aged roughly 6 to 95, were healthy Caucasians from Russia. Germline-derived CDR1 and CDR2 are LGHNA and YNFKEQ. V was pared by 1 base and J by 7 bases, with 7 bases of the junction left unmatched. This CDR3 has 15 amino acids.

The rearrangement uses TRBV4-2 and TRBJ2-5; TRBD2 matches at 9 bases. The sequenced sample was blood. The origin of this receptor is a woman aged 55-70 years in good health. CDR3 nucleotide sequence: TGTGCCAGCAGCCAAGGTGCTAGCGGGGAAGGGACCCAGTACTTC. It encodes CASSQGASGEGTQYF.